This T cell receptor beta chain was documented in a study of CD8 T cells in Susac syndrome. With random hexamers, reverse transcription was performed on about 0.5 to 1 ug of RNA. Each CDR3 protein is one row after TCRdb ran MiXCR on the immunoSEQ multiplex PCR reads. The table has some 190,000 distinct CDR3 sequences, 85% to 95% seen once. The Susac syndrome patients fit the recently defined diagnostic criteria for definite or probable disease. It was negative isolation that provided the CD8+ and CD4+ T cells, whereas TEMRA cells were enriched by FACS. The CDR3 spans 11 residues. Germline V gives CDR1 SQVTM, CDR2 ANQGSEA. V was pared by 0 bases and J by 4 bases, with 4 bases between.

This chain uses TRBV29-1 with TRBJ2-7; D gene ambiguous. The TCR was taken from a human donor with Susac syndrome. Sequencing input: CD4+ T cells from PBMCs. The CDR3 sequence is CSVEESYEQYF. For the CDR3, the DNA is TGCAGCGTTGAAGAAAGTTACGAGCAGTACTTC.